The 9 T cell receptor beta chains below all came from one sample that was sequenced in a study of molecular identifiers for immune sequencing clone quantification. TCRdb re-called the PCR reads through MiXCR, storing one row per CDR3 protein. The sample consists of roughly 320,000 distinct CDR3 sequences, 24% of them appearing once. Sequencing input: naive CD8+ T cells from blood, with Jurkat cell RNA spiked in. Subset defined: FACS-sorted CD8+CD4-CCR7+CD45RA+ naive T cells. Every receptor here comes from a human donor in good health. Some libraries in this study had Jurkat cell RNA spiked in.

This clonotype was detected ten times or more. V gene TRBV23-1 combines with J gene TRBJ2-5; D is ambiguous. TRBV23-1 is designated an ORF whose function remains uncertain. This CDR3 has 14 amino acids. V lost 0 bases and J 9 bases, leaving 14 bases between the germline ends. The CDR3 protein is CASSQSGVQRPQYF. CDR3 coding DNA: TGCGCCAGCAGTCAATCTGGCGTCCAGAGACCCCAGTACTTC.

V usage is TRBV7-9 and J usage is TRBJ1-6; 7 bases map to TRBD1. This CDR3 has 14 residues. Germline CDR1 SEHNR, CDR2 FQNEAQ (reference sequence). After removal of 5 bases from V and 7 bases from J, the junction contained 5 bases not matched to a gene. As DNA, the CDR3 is TGTGCCAGCAGCGGAACGACAGGGAATTCACCCCTCCACTTT. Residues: CASSGTTGNSPLHF.

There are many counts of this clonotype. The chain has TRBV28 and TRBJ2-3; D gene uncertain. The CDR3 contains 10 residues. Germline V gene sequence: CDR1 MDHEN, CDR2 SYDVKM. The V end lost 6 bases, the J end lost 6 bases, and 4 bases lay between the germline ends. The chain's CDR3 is CASRLDTQYF. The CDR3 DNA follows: TGTGCCAGCAGGTTGGATACGCAGTATTTT.

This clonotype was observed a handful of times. The CDR3 loop is CATSSPTSTHVMNEQFF. The CDR3 DNA sequence: TGTGCCACCAGCAGTCCGACTAGTACCCACGTTATGAATGAGCAGTTCTTC. The genes are TRBV15 and TRBJ2-1; a possible D gene is TRBD2 (6 bases). This CDR3 comprises 17 residues. The germline V gene has CDR1 LNHNV and CDR2 YYDKDF (reference sequence). Trimming removed 3 bases from V and 7 bases from J, with 22 bases in between.

In DNA, the CDR3 is TGTGCCAGCAGTTACTCTGGATCTACTCCGAATCAGCCCCAGCATTTT. As protein: CASSYSGSTPNQPQHF. V gene TRBV6-2 or TRBV6-3 combines with J gene TRBJ1-5, with D uncertain. With 0 bases removed from V and 4 bases from J, the gap between germline ends came to 13 bases. Germline CDR1 reads MNHEY; CDR2 reads SVGEGT. The CDR3 contains 16 residues.

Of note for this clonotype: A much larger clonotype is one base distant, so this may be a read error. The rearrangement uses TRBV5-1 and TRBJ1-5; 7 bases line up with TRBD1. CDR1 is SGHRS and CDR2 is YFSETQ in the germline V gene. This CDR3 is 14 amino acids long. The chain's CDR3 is CAGSPGTDNQPQHF. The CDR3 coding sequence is TGCGCCGGCAGTCCCGGGACAGATAATCAGCCCCAGCATTTT. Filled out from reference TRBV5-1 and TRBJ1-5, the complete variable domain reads KAGVTQTPRYLIKTRGQQVTLSCSPISGHRSVSWYQQTPGQGLQFLFEYFSETQRNKGNFPGRFSGRQFSNSRSEMNVSTLELGDSALYLCAGSPGTDNQPQHFGDGTRLSIL.

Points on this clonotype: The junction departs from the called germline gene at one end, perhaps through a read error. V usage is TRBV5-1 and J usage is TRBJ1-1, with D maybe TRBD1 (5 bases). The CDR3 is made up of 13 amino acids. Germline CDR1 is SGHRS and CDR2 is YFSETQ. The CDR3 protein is CASSLDTGAEALF. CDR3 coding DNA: TGCGCCAGCAGCTTGGACACAGGTGCTGAAGCTCTCTTT.

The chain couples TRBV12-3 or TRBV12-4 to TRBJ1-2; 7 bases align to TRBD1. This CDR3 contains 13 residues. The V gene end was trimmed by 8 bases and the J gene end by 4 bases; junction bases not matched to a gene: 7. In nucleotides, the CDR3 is TGTGCCAGCGGTGCAGGGGGAGGCTATGGCTACACCTTC. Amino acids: CASGAGGGYGYTF.

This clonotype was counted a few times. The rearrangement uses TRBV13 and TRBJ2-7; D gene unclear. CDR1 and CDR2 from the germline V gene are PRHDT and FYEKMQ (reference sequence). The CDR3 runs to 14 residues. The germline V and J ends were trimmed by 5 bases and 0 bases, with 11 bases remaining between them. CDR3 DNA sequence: TGTGCCAGCAGCCGAACGGGCCTCTCCTACGAGCAGTACTTC. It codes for CASSRTGLSYEQYF.